This TCR beta chain is from a study of CD8 T cells in ankylosing spondylitis. General study findings and limits: Under 10 highly homologous variants formed a TCR beta motif that appeared characteristic of ankylosing spondylitis blood. In ankylosing spondylitis patients, matched synovial fluid reportedly showed significant enrichment of disease-linked clones.

Turning to this clonotype: Its antigen is not known.

TCRdb analysed the 5' RACE reads with MiXCR anew, one entry per CDR3 protein. The sample contains 150,000 to 200,000 distinct CDR3 sequences, 30% to 40% of which appear only once. The TCR comes from a male donor with ankylosing spondylitis. The sample comprised synovial fluid, either unsorted or a sorted T cell fraction (not recorded which).

The CDR3 spells CASSLFQDRLLTNYGYTF. As DNA, the CDR3 is TGTGCCAGCAGTTTATTTCAGGACAGGCTACTTACTAACTATGGCTACACCTTC. The rearrangement links TRBV28 to TRBJ1-2; 7 bases are shared with TRBD1. This CDR3 has 18 amino acids. J was trimmed by 0 bases and V by 1 base; bases with no gene match: 11. CDR1 is MDHEN, CDR2 SYDVKM, per germline.